Following are 4 T cell receptor beta chains from one sample sequenced in a study of T cells in Graves' hyperthyroidism and ophthalmopathy. The investigators amplified TCR beta CDR3 regions from RNA transcripts. The HTBI set primed first-round TCR CDR3 RT-PCR. TCRdb redid the calling of the multiplex PCR reads with MiXCR, one entry per CDR3 protein. The repertoire has about 260,000 distinct CDR3 sequences, less than 20% of them found once; the top ten carry more than 25%. The sequenced material came from blood. Receptors were obtained from a woman aged 18-35 years with Graves' ophthalmopathy.

The rearrangement links TRBV25-1 to TRBJ2-1, with TRBD1 as a possible D gene (7 bases). This CDR3 has 16 residues. Trimming took off 8 bases at V and 7 bases at J, with 24 bases between the two ends. CDR1 is MGHDK and CDR2 is SYGVNS in the germline V gene. The CDR3 DNA is TGTGCCAGCGTCGAGCGAGGGGGCGTCGGAGGGAATGAGCAGTTCTTC. Amino acid sequence: CASVERGGVGGNEQFF.

Concerning this clonotype: A read error may be the cause here, since a much bigger clone is one base away. The CDR3 protein is CTSSLGEGANVLTF. CDR3 bases: TGTACCAGCAGCTTAGGCGAAGGGGCCAACGTCCTGACTTTC. This chain uses TRBV13 with TRBJ2-6, with D hard to call. The CDR3 has 14 residues. The germline V gene has CDR1 PRHDT and CDR2 FYEKMQ (reference sequence).

The CDR3 is CASSQDAGRTSPLHF. For the CDR3, the DNA is TGTGCCAGCAGCCAAGATGCAGGGAGGACCTCACCCCTCCACTTT. The rearrangement links TRBV7-2 to TRBJ1-6, with D possibly matching TRBD1 (5 bases). The CDR3 loop spans 15 amino acids. The germline V gene encodes CDR1 SGHTA and CDR2 FQGNSA. V was shortened by 5 bases and J by 10 bases, with 18 bases between the two germline ends.

This clonotype was counted ten times or more. This rearrangement joins TRBV15 to TRBJ1-5; unclear D gene. In germline, CDR1 is LNHNV, CDR2 YYDKDF (reference sequence). The V gene lost 0 bases and the J gene lost 0 bases, with 12 bases spanning the gap. There are 17 residues in the CDR3. The CDR3 loop is CATSREITVYSNQPQHF. CDR3 nucleotide sequence: TGTGCCACCAGCAGAGAAATTACAGTTTATAGCAATCAGCCCCAGCATTTT.